The 22 T cell receptor beta chains given below trace back to one sample, sequenced in a study of blood T cell repertoires in COVID-19. TCRdb keeps only in-frame clones here, not all; method: immunoSEQ multiplex PCR. The data show approximately 150,000 clones, about 91% seen once. The sequenced material came from peripheral blood. The receptors come from a woman between 45 and 65 years old with acute or convalescent COVID-19.

The gene calls are TRBV30 and TRBJ1-5; TRBD1 agrees at 8 bases. This CDR3 is 15 amino acids long. Germline V CDR1 and CDR2: GTSNPN, SVGIG (reference sequence). V was pared by 1 base and J by 6 bases, with 8 bases of the junction left unmatched. In DNA form, the CDR3 reads TGTGCCTGGAGTGGGGGTCAGGGGGCCGGTCAGCCCCAGCATTTT. This codes for CAWSGGQGAGQPQHF. The entire variable domain, with the rest obtained from reference TRBV30 and TRBJ1-5, is as follows: SQTIHQWPATLVQPVGSPLSLECTVEGTSNPNLYWYRQAAGRGLQLLFYSVGIGQISSEVPQNLSASRPQDRQFILSSKKLLLSDSGFYLCAWSGGQGAGQPQHFGDGTRLSIL.

The V and J genes are TRBV20-1 and TRBJ1-1, with TRBD1 identical over 8 bases. The CDR3 has 15 residues. J gave up 4 bases and V 3 bases, and 10 bases lay outside the gene matches. Germline lookup yields CDR1 DFQATT and CDR2 SNEGSKA (reference sequence). Here the CDR3 DNA reads TGCAGTGCTAGTACTCCCAGGGGGCTGCGCACTGAAGCTTTCTTT. Its protein product is CSASTPRGLRTEAFF.

The chain combines TRBV7-9 with TRBJ1-1; D possibly corresponds to TRBD1 (5 bases). Germline loops: CDR1 SEHNR, CDR2 FQNEAQ (reference sequence). The V and J ends lost 5 bases and 12 bases respectively, with 16 bases between them. The CDR3 extends over 12 amino acids. The CDR3 DNA sequence: TGTGCCAGCAGCCCGACAGAAGGGAACACTTTCTTT. This codes for CASSPTEGNTFF.

The chain links TRBV11-3 to TRBJ1-6; D uncertain. CDR1 is SGHNT and CDR2 is YENEEA in the germline V gene. The germline V and J ends were trimmed by 6 bases and 5 bases, with 8 bases remaining between them. The CDR3 length is 13 residues. The CDR3 loop is CASSNHNNSPLHF. For the CDR3, the DNA is TGTGCCAGCAGTAATCACAATAATTCACCCCTCCACTTT.

This clone was found once. For the CDR3, the DNA is TGTGCCAGCAGTTACTCGAGGCGGGGGGGCAGGGATACGCAGTATTTT. Protein product: CASSYSRRGGRDTQYF. V and J are TRBV6-5 and TRBJ2-3; TRBD2 matches at 9 bases. V shed 0 bases and J 6 bases; nucleotides not matched to a gene: 7. From germline, CDR1 is MNHEY and CDR2 SVGAGI. This CDR3 is built from 16 residues.

The chain has TRBV6-1 and TRBJ2-7, with D possibly matching TRBD2 (5 bases). V was shortened by 1 base and J by 7 bases, with 14 bases between the two germline ends. Germline loops: CDR1 MNHNS, CDR2 SASEGT. This CDR3 is built from 14 residues. The CDR3: CASSEGRFPGEQYF. The CDR3 DNA sequence: TGTGCCAGCAGTGAAGGGAGATTTCCGGGAGAGCAGTACTTC.

This chain connects TRBV2 to TRBJ1-5; D not resolved. The V and J ends lost 1 base and 1 base respectively, with 8 bases between them. Germline CDR1 SNHLY, CDR2 FYNNEI. CDR3 length equals 15 residues. CDR3 DNA: TGTGCCAGCAGTGAAGGGGAGTGGAGCAATCAGCCCCAGCATTTT. This gives the protein CASSEGEWSNQPQHF. Looking up the rest from reference TRBV2 and TRBJ1-5 gives the full variable domain: EPEVTQTPSHQVTQMGQEVILRCVPISNHLYFYWYRQILGQKVEFLVSFYNNEISEKSEIFDDQFSVERPDGSNFTLKIRSTKLEDSAMYFCASSEGEWSNQPQHFGDGTRLSIL.

The gene calls are TRBV7-9 and TRBJ1-1, with TRBD1 matching 8 bases. This CDR3 has 13 residues. The J segment lost 4 bases and the V segment lost 6 bases, leaving 4 bases of the junction unmatched. Germline values: CDR1 SEHNR, CDR2 FQNEAQ (reference sequence). For the CDR3, the DNA is TGTGCCAGCAGGGCAACAGGGGGCACTGAAGCTTTCTTT. Translated, it gives CASRATGGTEAFF.

The chain uses TRBV4-2 and TRBJ2-3, with 13 bases fitting TRBD2. The V gene end was trimmed by 1 base and the J gene end by 4 bases; junction bases not matched to a gene: 2. The CDR3 extends over 16 amino acids. From germline, CDR1 is LGHNA and CDR2 YNFKEQ. The CDR3 protein is CASSQGTSGSADTQYF. The CDR3 DNA sequence: TGTGCCAGCAGCCAAGGGACTAGCGGGAGCGCAGATACGCAGTATTTT.

The genes are TRBV6-5 and TRBJ1-2; D unresolved. Germline assignment: CDR1 MNHEY and CDR2 SVGAGI. This CDR3 has 12 amino acids. V was pared by 5 bases and J by 8 bases, with 12 bases between. Written as DNA, the CDR3 is TGTGCCAGCAGTCCCCATGAACTCGGCTACACCTTC. Amino acid sequence: CASSPHELGYTF.

The J gene is TRBJ2-5, the V gene TRBV5-1; D may be TRBD2 (6 bases). Looked up from germline, CDR1 is SGHRS and CDR2 is YFSETQ. This CDR3 spans 14 amino acids. V lost 0 bases and J lost 5, with 11 bases in between. In nucleotides, the CDR3 is TGCGCCAGCAGCTTGGTTCTAGCGCAGGAGACCCAGTACTTC. It is translated as CASSLVLAQETQYF.

This chain joins TRBV4-2 and TRBJ2-1; 11 bases match TRBD2. With 0 bases clipped from V and 8 bases from J, the junction kept 6 bases outside the gene matches. This CDR3 is 16 amino acids long. Per the germline V gene, CDR1 is LGHNA and CDR2 is YNFKEQ. In nucleotides, the CDR3 is TGTGCCAGCAGCCAAGATCTAGCGGGAGGAGGAGATGAGCAGTTCTTC. It translates to CASSQDLAGGGDEQFF.

The chain links TRBV7-9 to TRBJ2-1; D unclear. The V end lost 2 bases, the J end lost 2 bases, and 7 bases lay between the germline ends. CDR3 length: 14 amino acids. In germline, CDR1 is SEHNR, CDR2 FQNEAQ (reference sequence). CDR3 protein: CASSLRNTYNEQFF. CDR3 nucleotides: TGTGCCAGCAGCTTACGTAATACCTACAATGAGCAGTTCTTC. Using reference TRBV7-9 and TRBJ2-1 for the parts outside the CDR3, the full variable domain is DTGVSQNPRHKITKRGQNVTFRCDPISEHNRLYWYRQTLGQGPEFLTYFQNEAQLEKSRLLSDRFSAERPKGSFSTLEIQRTEQGDSAMYLCASSLRNTYNEQFFGPGTRLTVL.

The J gene is TRBJ2-3, the V gene TRBV7-9; D is perhaps TRBD2 (6 bases). Germline V CDR1 and CDR2: SEHNR, FQNEAQ (reference sequence). This CDR3 is built from 13 residues. V lost 0 bases and J lost 5, with 6 bases in between. CDR3 region: CASSLASGDTQYF. CDR3 DNA: TGTGCCAGCAGCTTAGCTAGCGGAGATACGCAGTATTTT.

This clone has just one count. The chain joins TRBV28 to TRBJ1-5; TRBD1 aligns across 9 bases. In germline, CDR1 is MDHEN, CDR2 SYDVKM. The CDR3 has 17 amino acids. The V and J ends lost 6 bases and 0 bases, in that order; junction bases with no gene match: 9. CDR3 nucleotide sequence: TGTGCCAGCAGGGGAAACAGGGGGCGCCCTAGCAATCAGCCCCAGCATTTT. This sequence encodes CASRGNRGRPSNQPQHF.

CDR3 nucleotides: TGTGCCTGGAGTGTACCGGGATATAATTCACCCCTCCACTTT. Its translation is CAWSVPGYNSPLHF. This sequence joins TRBV30 and TRBJ1-6; unclear D gene. The germline CDR1 and CDR2 sequences are GTSNPN and SVGIG (reference sequence). The V gene lost 0 bases and the J gene lost 4 bases, with 7 bases spanning the gap. This CDR3 has 14 residues.

The chain couples TRBV7-6 to TRBJ1-1; 10 bases align to TRBD1. CDR3 length: 15 residues. Trimming removed 5 bases from V and 5 bases from J; junction bases left unmatched: 8. In germline, CDR1 is SGHVS, CDR2 FNYEAQ. The CDR3 reads CASSKDRGYRTEAFF. The CDR3 region has the DNA TGTGCCAGCAGCAAGGACAGGGGGTATAGAACTGAAGCTTTCTTT.

The chain is built from TRBV19 and TRBJ1-2; D is perhaps TRBD1 (6 bases). This CDR3 region has 13 residues. Germline V gene lookup returns CDR1 LNHDA and CDR2 SQIVND (reference sequence). V was clipped by 2 bases and J by 7 bases, with 11 bases between them. The CDR3 bases are TGTGCCAGTAGTATATCCGACAGGACTGGCTACACCTTC. It codes for CASSISDRTGYTF.

The V gene is TRBV24-1, the J gene TRBJ2-1; the match to TRBD2 covers 13 bases. Germline CDR1 is KGHDR and CDR2 is SFDVKD. The CDR3 is 16 amino acids. The V gene end was trimmed by 2 bases and the J gene end by 8 bases; junction bases not matched to a gene: 5. The CDR3 spells CATSDSTSGGGYEQFF. The CDR3, as DNA: TGTGCCACCAGTGATTCAACTAGCGGGGGGGGCTATGAGCAGTTCTTC.

This clone has a single count. The chain joins TRBV28 to TRBJ1-1; D gene unclear. Trimming took 2 bases from V and 5 from J, leaving 12 bases between them. This CDR3 contains 14 residues. Germline CDR1 is MDHEN and CDR2 is SYDVKM. The CDR3 DNA reads as TGTGCCAGCAGTTTAAGTAGGCGGTCGACTGAAGCTTTCTTT. Translating gives CASSLSRRSTEAFF.

The V call is TRBV7-6, the J call TRBJ1-2, with 9 bases that match TRBD1. Trimming cost V 1 base and J 9 bases; bases outside gene matches: 6. CDR1 is SGHVS, CDR2 FNYEAQ, per germline. CDR3 length equals 14 residues. The CDR3 here is CASSLGDRGNRYTF. As DNA, the CDR3 is TGTGCCAGCAGCTTAGGCGACAGGGGGAATCGCTACACCTTC.

The rearrangement uses TRBV7-3 and TRBJ2-7, with 9 bases matching TRBD2. Unmatched junction bases numbered 5, after V lost 5 bases and J lost 0 bases. Germline values: CDR1 SGHTA, CDR2 FQGTGA. The CDR3 extends over 15 amino acids. The CDR3 bases are TGTGCCAGCAGCCAACTTAGCGGGAGCTCCTACGAGCAGTACTTC. This gives the protein CASSQLSGSSYEQYF. Drawing the rest from reference TRBV7-3 and TRBJ2-7, the complete variable domain is GAGVSQTPSNKVTEKGKYVELRCDPISGHTALYWYRQSLGQGPEFLIYFQGTGAADDSGLPNDRFFAVRPEGSVSTLKIQRTERGDSAVYLCASSQLSGSSYEQYFGPGTRLTVT.